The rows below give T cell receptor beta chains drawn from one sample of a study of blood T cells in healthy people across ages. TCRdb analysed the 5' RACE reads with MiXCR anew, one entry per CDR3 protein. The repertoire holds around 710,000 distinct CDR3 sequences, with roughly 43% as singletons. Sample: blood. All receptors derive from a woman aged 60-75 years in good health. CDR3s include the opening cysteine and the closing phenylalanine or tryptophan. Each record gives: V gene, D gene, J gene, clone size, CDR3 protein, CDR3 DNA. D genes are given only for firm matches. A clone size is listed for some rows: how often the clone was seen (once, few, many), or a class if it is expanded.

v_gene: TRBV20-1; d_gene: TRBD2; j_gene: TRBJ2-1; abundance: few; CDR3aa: CSARDLKREDRWHEQFF; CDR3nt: TGCAGTGCTAGAGATCTGAAGCGGGAGGACCGATGGCATGAGCAGTTCTTC
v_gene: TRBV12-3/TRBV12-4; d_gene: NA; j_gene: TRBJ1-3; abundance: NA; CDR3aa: CAGRTSGNTIYF; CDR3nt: TGTGCCGGCAGGACTTCTGGAAACACCATATATTTT
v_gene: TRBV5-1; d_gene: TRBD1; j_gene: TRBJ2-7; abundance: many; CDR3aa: CASSIGQASRTYEQYF; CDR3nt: TGCGCCAGCAGCATTGGACAGGCCAGCCGTACCTACGAGCAGTACTTC
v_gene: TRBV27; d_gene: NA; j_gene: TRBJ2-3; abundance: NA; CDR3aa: CASNLQRGTGTQYF; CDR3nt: TGTGCCAGCAATCTCCAACGAGGCACAGGTACGCAGTATTTT
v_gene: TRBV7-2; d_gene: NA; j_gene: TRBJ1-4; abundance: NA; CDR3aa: CASSVGTTNEKLFF; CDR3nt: TGTGCCAGCAGCGTCGGAACAACTAATGAAAAACTGTTTTTT
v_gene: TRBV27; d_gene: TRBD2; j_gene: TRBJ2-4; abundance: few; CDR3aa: CASSSLAGEVPKNIQYF; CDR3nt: TGTGCCAGCAGTTCCCTAGCGGGAGAGGTTCCCAAAAACATTCAGTACTTC
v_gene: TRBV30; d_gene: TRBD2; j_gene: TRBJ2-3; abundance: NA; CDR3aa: CAWSGTSGGLGTQYF; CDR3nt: TGTGCCTGGAGTGGGACTAGCGGGGGTTTGGGTACGCAGTATTTT
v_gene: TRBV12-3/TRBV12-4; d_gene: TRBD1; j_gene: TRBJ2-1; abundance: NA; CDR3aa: CASSAPGTGGANEQFF; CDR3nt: TGTGCCAGCAGTGCCCCCGGGACAGGGGGGGCAAATGAGCAGTTCTTC
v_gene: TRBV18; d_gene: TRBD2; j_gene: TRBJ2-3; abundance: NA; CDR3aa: CASSPTSGSGQDTQYF; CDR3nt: TGTGCCAGCTCACCGACTAGCGGGAGCGGTCAAGATACGCAGTATTTT
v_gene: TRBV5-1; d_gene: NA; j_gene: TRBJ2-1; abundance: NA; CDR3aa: CASSSTADVAEQFF; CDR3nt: TGCGCCAGCAGCTCAACAGCGGACGTTGCTGAGCAGTTCTTC
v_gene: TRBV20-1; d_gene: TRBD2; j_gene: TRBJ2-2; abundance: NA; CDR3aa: CSAPGTSPSLRTGELFF; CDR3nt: TGCAGTGCTCCCGGGACTAGCCCTTCTTTACGCACCGGGGAGCTGTTTTTT
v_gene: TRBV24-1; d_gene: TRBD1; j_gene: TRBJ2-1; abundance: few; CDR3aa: CATSPGQGAYEQFF; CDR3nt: TGTGCCACCAGTCCGGGACAGGGGGCCTATGAGCAGTTCTTC
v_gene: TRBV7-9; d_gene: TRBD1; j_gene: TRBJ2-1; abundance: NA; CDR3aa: CAGSSQDRGHNEQFF; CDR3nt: TGTGCCGGCAGCTCACAGGACAGGGGCCACAATGAGCAGTTCTTC
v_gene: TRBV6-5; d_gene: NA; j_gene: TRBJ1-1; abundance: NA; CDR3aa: CASSRQAMNTEAFF; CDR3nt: TGTGCCAGCAGCCGACAGGCCATGAACACTGAAGCTTTCTTT
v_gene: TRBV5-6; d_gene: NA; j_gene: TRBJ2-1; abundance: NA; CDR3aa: CASSSGGPEQFF; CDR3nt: TGTGCCAGCAGCTCGGGTGGCCCTGAGCAGTTCTTC
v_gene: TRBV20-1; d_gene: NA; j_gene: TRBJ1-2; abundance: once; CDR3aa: CSASAQSHGYTF; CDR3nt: TGCAGTGCTAGTGCACAATCCCATGGCTACACCTTC
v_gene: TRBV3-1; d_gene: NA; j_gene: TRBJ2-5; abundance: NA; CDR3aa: CACSPGRYNEQYF; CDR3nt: TGTGCCTGCAGCCCAGGACGCTACAATGAGCAGTACTTC
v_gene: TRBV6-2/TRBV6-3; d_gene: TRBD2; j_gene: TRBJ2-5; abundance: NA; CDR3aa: CASTPSSGRLGEAQYF; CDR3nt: TGTGCCAGCACCCCCAGCAGCGGGAGACTCGGAGAGGCCCAGTACTTC
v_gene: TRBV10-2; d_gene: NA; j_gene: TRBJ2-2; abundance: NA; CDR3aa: CASQGRGNMGTGELFF; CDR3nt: TGCGCCAGCCAAGGTCGGGGGAACATGGGCACCGGGGAGCTGTTTTTT
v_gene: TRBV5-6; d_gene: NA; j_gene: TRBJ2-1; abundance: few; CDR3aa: CASRLRDGQLDNEQFF; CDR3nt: TGTGCCAGCAGATTGAGAGACGGTCAGTTGGACAATGAGCAGTTCTTC
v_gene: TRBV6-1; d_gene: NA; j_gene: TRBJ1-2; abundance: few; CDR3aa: CASIGAGYGYTF; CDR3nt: TGTGCCAGCATCGGGGCCGGGTATGGCTACACCTTC
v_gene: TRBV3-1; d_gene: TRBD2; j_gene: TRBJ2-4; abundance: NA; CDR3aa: CASSQGGGLGGIQYF; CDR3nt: TGTGCCAGCAGCCAAGGGGGGGGACTAGGGGGCATTCAGTACTTC
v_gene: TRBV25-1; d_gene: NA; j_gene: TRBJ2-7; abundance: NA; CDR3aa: CASSGGTQPYEQYF; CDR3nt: TGTGCCAGCAGTGGCGGGACACAACCCTACGAGCAGTACTTC
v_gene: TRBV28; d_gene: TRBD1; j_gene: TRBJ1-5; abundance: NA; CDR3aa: CASSLNTGTGSVQPQHF; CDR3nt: TGTGCCAGCAGTTTGAACACCGGGACAGGGTCGGTTCAGCCCCAGCATTTT
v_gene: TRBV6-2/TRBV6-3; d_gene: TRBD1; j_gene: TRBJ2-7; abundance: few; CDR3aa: CASKLQGPYEQYF; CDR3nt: TGTGCCAGCAAGCTACAGGGGCCCTACGAGCAGTACTTC
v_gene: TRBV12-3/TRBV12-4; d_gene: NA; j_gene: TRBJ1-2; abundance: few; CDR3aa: CASSTILQGDYTF; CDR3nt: TGTGCCAGCAGCACGATCCTACAGGGAGACTACACCTTC
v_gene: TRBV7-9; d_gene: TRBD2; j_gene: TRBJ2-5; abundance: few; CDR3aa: CASSSSGTSNQETQYF; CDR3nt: TGTGCCAGCAGCTCCTCCGGGACTAGCAACCAAGAGACCCAGTACTTC
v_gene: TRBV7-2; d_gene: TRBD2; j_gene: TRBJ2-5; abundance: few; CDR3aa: CASSFLAGGPAETQYF; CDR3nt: TGTGCCAGCAGCTTTCTAGCGGGAGGGCCGGCGGAGACCCAGTACTTC
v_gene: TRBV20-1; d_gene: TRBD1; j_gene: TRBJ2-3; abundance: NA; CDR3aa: CSARHRQGAPVDTQYF; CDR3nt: TGCAGTGCTAGACACAGACAGGGGGCGCCGGTCGATACGCAGTATTTT
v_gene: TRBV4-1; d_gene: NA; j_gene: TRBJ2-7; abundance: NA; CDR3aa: CASSQVLSRTGTNYEQYF; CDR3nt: TGCGCCAGCAGTCAAGTACTCTCAAGGACCGGGACAAATTACGAGCAGTACTTC
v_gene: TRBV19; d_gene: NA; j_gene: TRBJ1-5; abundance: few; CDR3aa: CASSIGQVITSNQPQHF; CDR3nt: TGTGCCAGTAGTATTGGTCAGGTAATTACTTCTAATCAGCCCCAGCATTTT
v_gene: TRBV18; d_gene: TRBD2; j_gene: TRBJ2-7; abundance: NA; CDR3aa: CASSPRTSGSVYEQYF; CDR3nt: TGTGCCAGCTCCCCCAGGACTAGCGGGAGTGTTTACGAGCAGTACTTC
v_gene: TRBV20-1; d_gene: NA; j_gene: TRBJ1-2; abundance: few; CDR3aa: CSARRGTTANYGYTF; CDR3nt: TGCAGTGCTAGACGAGGGACAACAGCTAACTATGGCTACACCTTC
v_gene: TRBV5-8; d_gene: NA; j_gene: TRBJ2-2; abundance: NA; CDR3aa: CASSLGQRTGELFF; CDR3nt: TGTGCCAGCAGCTTGGGACAACGCACCGGGGAGCTGTTTTTT
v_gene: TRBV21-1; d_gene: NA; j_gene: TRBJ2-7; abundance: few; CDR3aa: CASSKGGIAGGFTYEQYF; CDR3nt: TGTGCCAGCAGCAAAGGAGGGATAGCGGGGGGTTTTACCTACGAGCAGTACTTC
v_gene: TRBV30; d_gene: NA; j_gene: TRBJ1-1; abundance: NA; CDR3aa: CAWSVLGRLNTEAFF; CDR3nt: TGTGCCTGGAGTGTGTTGGGGCGTCTGAACACTGAAGCTTTCTTT
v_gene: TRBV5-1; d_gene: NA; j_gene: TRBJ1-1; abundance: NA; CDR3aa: CASSLANFFPENTEAFF; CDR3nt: TGCGCCAGCAGCTTGGCCAATTTTTTCCCAGAGAACACTGAAGCTTTCTTT
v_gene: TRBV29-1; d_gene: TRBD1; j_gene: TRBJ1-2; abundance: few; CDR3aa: CSVGQGTVTNYGYTF; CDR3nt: TGCAGCGTCGGACAGGGGACAGTTACTAACTATGGCTACACCTTC
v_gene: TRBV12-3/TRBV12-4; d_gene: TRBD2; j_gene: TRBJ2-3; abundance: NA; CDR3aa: CASSQRGLATDTQYF; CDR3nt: TGTGCCAGCAGTCAAAGGGGACTAGCGACGGATACGCAGTATTTT
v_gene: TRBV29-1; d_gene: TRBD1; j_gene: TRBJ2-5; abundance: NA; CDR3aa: CSVPTGRTQYF; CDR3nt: TGCAGCGTCCCGACAGGGCGGACCCAGTACTTC
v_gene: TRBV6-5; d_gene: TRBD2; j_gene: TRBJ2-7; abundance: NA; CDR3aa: CASRPGGPPYEQYF; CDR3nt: TGTGCCAGCAGGCCGGGGGGGCCTCCCTACGAGCAGTACTTC
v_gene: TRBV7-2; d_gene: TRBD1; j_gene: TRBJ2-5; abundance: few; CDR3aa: CASSSSGTGKYF; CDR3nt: TGTGCCAGCAGCTCATCCGGGACAGGGAAGTACTTC
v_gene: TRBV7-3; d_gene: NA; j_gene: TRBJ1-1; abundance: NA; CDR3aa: CASSPRGGTNTEAFF; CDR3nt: TGTGCCAGCAGCCCCCGCGGGGGGACGAACACTGAAGCTTTCTTT
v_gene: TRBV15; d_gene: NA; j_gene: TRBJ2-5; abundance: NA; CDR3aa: CATSEWGSYNEQYF; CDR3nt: TGTGCCACCAGCGAGTGGGGGTCCTACAATGAGCAGTACTTC